This T cell receptor (beta chain) was profiled in a study of blood T cell repertoires in COVID-19 (dated by TCRdb to the early 2020s). Background for the entire study: Samples from collaborators originated in the United States, Italy and Spain and spanned both the acute and convalescent phases of COVID-19. The prospective study material was composed of cDNA or gDNA derived from T cells, B-cell-depleted T cells, or PBMCs. Deeply sampled blood TCRbeta repertoires from subjects exposed to, actively infected with, or recovered from COVID-19 were included in the dataset. The repertoires were released in a freely available public database intended as a resource for research on the immune response to SARS-CoV-2. Samples were obtained from the ongoing ImmuneRACE study (first 160 participants) and from about 1,300 subjects provided by 6 global collaborators. The sample metadata nearly always contained a de-identified subject ID, COVID-19 status, age in years and sex. Where available, HLA class I and class II types were taken from metadata supplied by the sample provider and were not determined by assay-based typing. What the authors observed across the whole study: How much clinical and demographic metadata was included differed by source and by participant, and the metadata was provided uncurated.

Comments on this clone: Its antigen is still unknown. No base quality information exists; no much larger clone differs at one position.

TCRbeta CDR3 regions were amplified from genomic DNA using the immunoSEQ Assay, a bias-controlled multiplex PCR. Under the source paper's analysis protocol: Nucleated cell counts per sample were estimated from amplification of reference gene primers within the assay. To quantify the absolute abundance of each unique TCRbeta CDR3 rearrangement, sequence reads were collapsed and filtered. For each sample, productive Simpson clonality was calculated as the square root of Simpson's diversity index across productive rearrangements. In TCRdb, the immuneACCESS table is reduced to in-frame sequences with V and J assigned. These tables do not hold every clone; where another copy was compared, an unresolved V gene accounts for under half, and the others remain unexplained. The DNA was the basis for D and trimming; V, J and clone size are from that table. This sample holds a few hundred thousand clones; around 88% were observed only once. The top ten clonotypes cover about 1.2% of the sample.

Via the germline V gene, CDR1 is MNHEY and CDR2 SVGAGI. V is reduced by 7 bases and J by 3 bases, leaving a spacing of 17 bases between them. From cysteine to phenylalanine, the CDR3 is 15 amino acids long. This entry keeps only the CDR3 DNA: 45 bases, framed from base 1. Each collaborating institution followed its own protocols to collect whole blood in K2EDTA tubes. Collaborator samples were shipped for TCRbeta analysis as frozen whole blood, isolated PBMCs, or DNA extracted from either sample type. This clonotype originated in a woman between 45 and 60 years old with acute or convalescent COVID-19. Material: peripheral blood. The rearranged chain carries TRBV6-5 and TRBJ2-3; a tentative D call is TRBD2 (5 bases match). The CDR3 protein sequence reads: CASIPSTGVTDTQYF. The nucleotides are TGTGCCAGCATTCCATCGACCGGGGTTACAGATACGCAGTATTTT.